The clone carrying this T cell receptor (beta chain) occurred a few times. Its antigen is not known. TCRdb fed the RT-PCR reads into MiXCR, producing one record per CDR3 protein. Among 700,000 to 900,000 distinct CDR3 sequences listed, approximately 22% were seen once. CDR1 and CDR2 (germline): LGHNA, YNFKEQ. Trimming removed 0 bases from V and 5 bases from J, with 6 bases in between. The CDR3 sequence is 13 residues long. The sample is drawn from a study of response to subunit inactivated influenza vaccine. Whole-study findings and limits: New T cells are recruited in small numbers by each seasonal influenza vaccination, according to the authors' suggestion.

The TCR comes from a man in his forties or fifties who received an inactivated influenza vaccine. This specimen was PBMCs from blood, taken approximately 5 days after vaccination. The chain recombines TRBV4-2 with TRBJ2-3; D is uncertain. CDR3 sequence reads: CASSQDKRDTQYF. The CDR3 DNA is TGTGCCAGCAGCCAAGATAAAAGAGATACGCAGTATTTT.